These 25 T cell receptor beta chains originate from one sample sequenced in a study of high-grade serous ovarian cancer treatment subgroups. The method was immunoSEQ multiplex PCR; TCRdb's version includes in-frame clones alone and lacks a portion of them. Of approximately 40,000 clones in the sample, 79% are singletons; the top ten hold about 3%. Tumor samples were taken before definitive surgery or chemotherapy. The sample comprised tumor tissue. These receptor sequences come from a human donor with high-grade serous ovarian cancer.

The rearrangement uses TRBV29-1 and TRBJ1-1; the D gene is possibly TRBD1 (5 bases). This CDR3 contains 13 residues. CDR1 SQVTM and CDR2 ANQGSEA come from the germline V gene. Trimming stripped 7 bases from V and 4 bases from J, with 16 bases between. The CDR3 reads CSAGRSQGTEAFF. The CDR3 DNA reads TGCAGCGCCGGTCGAAGTCAGGGCACTGAAGCTTTCTTT.

This chain joins TRBV4-3 and TRBJ2-3; TRBD2 matches at 7 bases. The CDR3 runs to 15 residues. The ends lost 3 bases at V and 2 bases at J; junction bases unmatched: 5. CDR1 is LGHNA, CDR2 YSLEER, per germline. In DNA form, the CDR3 reads TGCGCCAGCAGCCAGGGAGGGGACCCCACAGATACGCAGTATTTT. Translation: CASSQGGDPTDTQYF.

The table lists this clone with a few counts. The chain recombines TRBV12-5 with TRBJ2-2, with D tentatively TRBD1 or TRBD2 (5 bases each). V was clipped by 6 bases and J by 3 bases, with 11 bases between them. The CDR3 totals 14 residues. Germline values: CDR1 LGHNT, CDR2 FRNRAP. CDR3 sequence: CASGQGPDTGELFF. CDR3 sequence (DNA): TGTGCTAGTGGCCAGGGACCGGACACCGGGGAGCTGTTTTTT.

V and J are TRBV27 and TRBJ2-1, with 11 bases lining up with TRBD2. The CDR3 runs 15 residues. After removal of 4 bases from V and 6 bases from J, the junction contained 5 bases not matched to a gene. Germline lookup yields CDR1 MNHEY and CDR2 SMNVEV (reference sequence). The CDR3 sequence: CASSSGLAGPNEQFF. DNA of the CDR3: TGTGCCAGCAGTTCCGGACTAGCGGGCCCCAATGAGCAGTTCTTC.

The V call is TRBV28, the J call TRBJ1-2; D is uncertain. With 5 bases removed from V and 5 bases from J, the gap between germline ends came to 15 bases. This CDR3 has 14 amino acids. CDR1 is MDHEN and CDR2 is SYDVKM in the germline V gene. CDR3 in DNA: TGTGCCAGCAGTCCTGGAAGGGCTGGGTATGGCTACACCTTC. Protein sequence: CASSPGRAGYGYTF.

The V gene is TRBV6-5, the J gene TRBJ1-1, with TRBD1 matching 8 bases. The germline V gene encodes CDR1 MNHEY and CDR2 SVGAGI. The V and J ends lost 6 bases and 2 bases, in that order; junction bases with no gene match: 5. CDR3 length: 14 amino acids. CDR3 residues: CASSRQGSNTEAFF. The DNA of the CDR3 is TGTGCCAGCAGCCGACAGGGGAGTAACACTGAAGCTTTCTTT.

The J gene is TRBJ1-1, the V gene TRBV11-3; no clear D. CDR1 and CDR2 from the germline V gene are SGHNT and YENEEA. The CDR3 covers 13 residues. Trimming stripped 5 bases from V and 1 base from J, with 8 bases between. The CDR3 DNA reads TGTGCCAGCAGCCTGGACGGGAACACTGAAGCTTTCTTT. Translation gives CASSLDGNTEAFF.

This clone has just one count. Other DNA sequences in this specimen translate into the identical CDR3. The chain has TRBV7-2 and TRBJ2-5; possibly TRBD1 for D (5 bases). This CDR3 comprises 13 residues. Between the trimmed V and J ends, which lost 5 bases and 5 bases, there was a span of 12 bases. CDR1 SGHTA and CDR2 FQGNSA come from the germline V gene. CDR3 loop: CASSLGVGETQYF. The CDR3 DNA follows: TGTGCCAGCAGCCTAGGGGTTGGGGAGACCCAGTACTTC.

The rearrangement links TRBV4-2 to TRBJ1-5; D gene unclear. CDR3 length: 14 amino acids. The V end was cut by 1 base, the J end by 4 bases, with 8 bases between. From germline, CDR1 is LGHNA and CDR2 YNFKEQ. The CDR3 is CASSQGLVNQPQHF. CDR3 DNA: TGTGCCAGCAGCCAAGGACTGGTTAATCAGCCCCAGCATTTT.

The chain is built from TRBV19 and TRBJ1-1, with no clear D. Germline CDR1 LNHDA, CDR2 SQIVND (reference sequence). V lost 2 bases, J lost 1 base, and 5 bases lay in between. The CDR3 has 13 residues. The CDR3 sequence is CASSIRENTEAFF. CDR3 coding DNA: TGTGCCAGTAGTATAAGGGAGAACACTGAAGCTTTCTTT.

CDR3 loop: CASSLFLGGSEFYEQYF. CDR3 nucleotide sequence: TGTGCCAGCAGCTTGTTCCTGGGCGGGAGCGAATTCTACGAGCAGTACTTC. The chain carries TRBV7-2 and TRBJ2-7; 7 nucleotides agree with TRBD2. The CDR3 is made up of 17 amino acids. The trim removed 3 bases at V and 3 bases at J, leaving 14 bases unmatched. Germline V lookup: CDR1 SGHTA, CDR2 FQGNSA.

The CDR3, as DNA: TGTGCCAGCAGCTTAAAGGGGGCGGGCACTGAAGCTTTCTTT. This gives the protein CASSLKGAGTEAFF. V usage is TRBV7-4 and J usage is TRBJ1-1, with TRBD1 matching over 7 bases. Germline trimming cut 2 bases from V and 4 bases from J; bases unmatched to any gene: 4. CDR1 SGHVT and CDR2 SQSDAQ come from the germline V gene. The length of the CDR3 is 14 residues. The full variable domain, its missing parts supplied by reference TRBV7-4 and TRBJ1-1, is GAGVSQSPRYKVAKRGRDVALRCDSISGHVTLYWYRQTLGQGSEVLTYSQSDAQRDKSGRPSGRFSAERPERSVSTLKIQRTEQGDSAVYLCASSLKGAGTEAFFGQGTRLTVV.

The J gene is TRBJ2-2, the V gene TRBV29-1, with TRBD2 as a possible D gene (5 bases). This CDR3 is 14 amino acids long. Trimming stripped 6 bases from V and 2 bases from J, with 13 bases between. Germline V gene data show CDR1 as SQVTM and CDR2 as ANQGSEA. CDR3 amino acids: CSVDTGINTGELFF. For the CDR3, the DNA is TGCAGCGTGGATACCGGGATCAACACCGGGGAGCTGTTTTTT.

The rearrangement links TRBV9 to TRBJ2-7; 7 bases are shared with TRBD2. Unmatched junction bases numbered 7, after V lost 0 bases and J lost 4 bases. Per germline, CDR1 SGDLS and CDR2 YYNGEE. This CDR3 has 15 residues. Here the CDR3 reads CASSVGLAGAYEQYF. The CDR3, as DNA: TGTGCCAGCAGCGTAGGGTTGGCGGGAGCGTACGAGCAGTACTTC.

The CDR3 DNA follows: TGTGCCAGCAGCTTAGGGAAGTACGAGCAGTACTTC. Translation gives CASSLGKYEQYF. The chain couples TRBV11-3 to TRBJ2-7; D uncertain. V was shortened by 1 base and J by 4 bases, with 5 bases between the two germline ends. Germline-derived CDR1 and CDR2 are SGHNT and YENEEA. The CDR3 sequence is 12 residues long.

A few counts support this clone. This chain links TRBV5-1 with TRBJ1-2; a possible D gene is TRBD1 (5 bases). The V gene lost 4 bases and the J gene lost 6 bases, with 22 bases spanning the gap. CDR3 size: 16 residues. Germline V lookup: CDR1 SGHRS, CDR2 YFSETQ. The CDR3 reads CASSANADSGRDGYTF. The CDR3 DNA sequence: TGCGCCAGCAGCGCAAACGCAGACAGCGGGAGGGATGGCTACACCTTC.

The chain carries TRBV27 and TRBJ2-1; TRBD1 aligns across 8 bases. Trimming at V came to 3 bases and at J to 7 bases, leaving 8 bases not matched to a gene. The CDR3 is 15 amino acids. Germline loops: CDR1 MNHEY, CDR2 SMNVEV (reference sequence). CDR3 sequence: CASSLGRGPGNEQFF. The CDR3 bases are TGTGCCAGCAGTTTGGGCAGGGGGCCTGGGAATGAGCAGTTCTTC.

J is TRBJ2-1 and V is TRBV2; TRBD1 matches 9 bases. The CDR3 is 13 amino acids. The germline CDR1 and CDR2 sequences are SNHLY and FYNNEI. The J segment lost 5 bases and the V segment lost 7 bases, leaving 3 bases of the junction unmatched. The CDR3 reads CASTRTGDNEQFF. The CDR3 nucleotides are TGTGCCAGCACCAGGACAGGGGACAATGAGCAGTTCTTC. Full variable domain (missing parts from reference TRBV2 and TRBJ2-1): EPEVTQTPSHQVTQMGQEVILRCVPISNHLYFYWYRQILGQKVEFLVSFYNNEISEKSEIFDDQFSVERPDGSNFTLKIRSTKLEDSAMYFCASTRTGDNEQFFGPGTRLTVL.

V is TRBV7-2 and J is TRBJ1-5; 9 nucleotides align to TRBD1. V trimming: 4 bases; J trimming: 5 bases; junction bases outside the gene matches: 3. Per germline, CDR1 SGHTA and CDR2 FQGNSA. This CDR3 has 14 residues. DNA for the CDR3: TGTGCCAGCAGCTCACGGACAGGGGATCAGCCCCAGCATTTT. Its protein product is CASSSRTGDQPQHF.

The V and J genes are TRBV7-2 and TRBJ1-2; D gene unclear. The germline gives CDR1 SGHTA, CDR2 FQGNSA. The length of the CDR3 is 14 residues. Deletions cut 4 bases from V and 4 bases from J, with 13 bases between. CDR3 nucleotides: TGTGCCAGCAGCTCCCCCCGCGGATTCTATGGCTACACCTTC. Translation: CASSSPRGFYGYTF.

The V and J genes are TRBV28 and TRBJ1-4; D ambiguous. Germline lookup yields CDR1 MDHEN and CDR2 SYDVKM. V dropped 4 bases and J dropped 7 bases, with 13 bases sitting between them. This CDR3 spans 14 amino acids. CDR3 sequence: CASSSLLSVEKLFF. DNA of the CDR3: TGTGCCAGCAGTTCCCTTTTGTCGGTTGAAAAACTGTTTTTT.

This chain links TRBV6-6 with TRBJ2-3; no reliable D call. CDR1 and CDR2 from the germline V gene are MNHNY and SVGAGI (reference sequence). V was pared by 6 bases and J by 6 bases, with 7 bases between. The CDR3 totals 11 residues. In DNA, the CDR3 is TGTGCCAGCAGAGCCTCCGATACGCAGTATTTT. Translation gives CASRASDTQYF.

The J gene is TRBJ2-7, the V gene TRBV5-1; 9 bases agree with TRBD2. The V and J ends lost 0 bases and 8 bases, in that order; junction bases with no gene match: 9. The CDR3 covers 15 residues. Germline V gene lookup returns CDR1 SGHRS and CDR2 YFSETQ. In DNA form, the CDR3 reads TGCGCCAGCAGCTTGGTTGGTAGCGGGAGTCCTAAGCAGTACTTC. Encoded protein: CASSLVGSGSPKQYF.

The V gene is TRBV4-1, the J gene TRBJ2-7; the match to TRBD2 covers 12 bases. CDR3 length: 19 residues. J gave up 7 bases and V 0 bases, and 16 bases lay outside the gene matches. Germline lookup yields CDR1 MGHRA and CDR2 YSYEKL. The chain's CDR3 is CASSQDPGLAGFGVKEQYF. In nucleotides, the CDR3 is TGCGCCAGCAGCCAAGATCCCGGACTAGCGGGATTCGGGGTAAAAGAGCAGTACTTC.

The CDR3 spells CASSFPSRNEKLFF. The CDR3 DNA sequence: TGTGCCAGCAGTTTTCCGAGCCGTAATGAAAAACTGTTTTTT. The rearrangement joins TRBV6-1 to TRBJ1-4; D ambiguous. Trimming stripped 5 bases from V and 4 bases from J, with 11 bases between. This CDR3 contains 14 residues. The germline CDR1 and CDR2 sequences are MNHNS and SASEGT.